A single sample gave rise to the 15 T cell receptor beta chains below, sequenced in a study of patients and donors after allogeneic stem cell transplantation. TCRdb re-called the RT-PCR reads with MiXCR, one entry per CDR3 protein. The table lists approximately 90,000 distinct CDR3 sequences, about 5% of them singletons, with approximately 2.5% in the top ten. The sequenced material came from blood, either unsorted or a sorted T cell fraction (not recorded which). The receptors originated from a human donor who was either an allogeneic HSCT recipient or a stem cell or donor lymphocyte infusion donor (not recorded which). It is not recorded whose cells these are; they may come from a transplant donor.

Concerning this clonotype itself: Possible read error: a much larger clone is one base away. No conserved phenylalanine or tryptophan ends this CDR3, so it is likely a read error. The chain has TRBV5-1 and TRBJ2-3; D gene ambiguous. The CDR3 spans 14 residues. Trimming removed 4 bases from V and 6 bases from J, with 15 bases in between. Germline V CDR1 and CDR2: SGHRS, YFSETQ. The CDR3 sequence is CASSPMRIGDTQYI. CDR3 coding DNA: TGCGCCAGCAGCCCGATGAGGATCGGGGATACGCAGTATATT.

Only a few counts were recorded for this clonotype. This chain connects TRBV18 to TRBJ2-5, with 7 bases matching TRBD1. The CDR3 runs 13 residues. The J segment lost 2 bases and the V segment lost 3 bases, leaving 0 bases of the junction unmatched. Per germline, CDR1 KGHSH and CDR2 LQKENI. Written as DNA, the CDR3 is TGTGCCAGCTCACCCAGGGGGCAAGAGACCCAGTACTTC. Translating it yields CASSPRGQETQYF.

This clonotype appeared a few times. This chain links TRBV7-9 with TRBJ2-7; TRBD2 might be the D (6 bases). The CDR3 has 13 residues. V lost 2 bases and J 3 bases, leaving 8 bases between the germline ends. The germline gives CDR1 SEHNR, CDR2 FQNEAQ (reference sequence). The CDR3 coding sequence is TGTGCCAGCAGCTTAAGCGGGCACTACGAGCAGTACTTC. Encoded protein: CASSLSGHYEQYF. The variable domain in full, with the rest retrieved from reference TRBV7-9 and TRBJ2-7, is DTGVSQNPRHKITKRGQNVTFRCDPISEHNRLYWYRQTLGQGPEFLTYFQNEAQLEKSRLLSDRFSAERPKGSFSTLEIQRTEQGDSAMYLCASSLSGHYEQYFGPGTRLTVT.

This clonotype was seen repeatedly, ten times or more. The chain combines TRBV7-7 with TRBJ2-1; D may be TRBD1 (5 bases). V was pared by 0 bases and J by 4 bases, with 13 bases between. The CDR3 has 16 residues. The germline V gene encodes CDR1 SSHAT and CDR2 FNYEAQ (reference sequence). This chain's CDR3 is CASSLAQGSGYNEQFF. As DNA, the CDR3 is TGTGCCAGCAGCTTAGCCCAGGGATCTGGGTACAATGAGCAGTTCTTC.

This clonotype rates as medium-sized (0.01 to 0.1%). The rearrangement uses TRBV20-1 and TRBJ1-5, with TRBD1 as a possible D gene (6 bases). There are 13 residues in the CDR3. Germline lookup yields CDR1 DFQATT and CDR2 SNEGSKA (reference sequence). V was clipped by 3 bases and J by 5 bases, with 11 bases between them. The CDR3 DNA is TGCAGTGCTAGCAGGGGTTTGGATCAGCCCCAGCATTTT. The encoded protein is CSASRGLDQPQHF.

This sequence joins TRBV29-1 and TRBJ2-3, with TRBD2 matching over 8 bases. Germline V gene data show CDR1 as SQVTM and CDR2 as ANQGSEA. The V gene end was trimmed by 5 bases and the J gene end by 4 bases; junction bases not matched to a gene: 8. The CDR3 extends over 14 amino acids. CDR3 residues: CSVKSSGPADTQYF. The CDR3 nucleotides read TGCAGCGTTAAGTCTAGCGGGCCTGCAGATACGCAGTATTTT.

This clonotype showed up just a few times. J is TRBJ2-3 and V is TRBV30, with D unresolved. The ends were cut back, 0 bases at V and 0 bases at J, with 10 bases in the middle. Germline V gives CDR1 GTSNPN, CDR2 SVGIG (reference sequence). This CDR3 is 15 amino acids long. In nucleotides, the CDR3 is TGTGCCTGGAGTGTAGAGTCCCATAGCACAGATACGCAGTATTTT. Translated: CAWSVESHSTDTQYF.

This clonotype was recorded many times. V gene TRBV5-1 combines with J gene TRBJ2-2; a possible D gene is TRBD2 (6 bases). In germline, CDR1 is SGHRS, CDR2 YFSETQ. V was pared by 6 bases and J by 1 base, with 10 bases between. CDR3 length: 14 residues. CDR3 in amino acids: CASKLRENTGELFF. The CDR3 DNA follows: TGCGCCAGCAAGTTGCGGGAGAACACCGGGGAGCTGTTTTTT.

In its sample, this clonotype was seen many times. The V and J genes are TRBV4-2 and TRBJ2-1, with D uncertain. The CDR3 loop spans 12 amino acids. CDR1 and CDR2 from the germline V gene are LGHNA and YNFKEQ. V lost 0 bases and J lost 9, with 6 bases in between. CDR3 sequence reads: CASSQDTPEQFF. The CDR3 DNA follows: TGTGCCAGCAGCCAAGATACCCCTGAGCAGTTCTTC.

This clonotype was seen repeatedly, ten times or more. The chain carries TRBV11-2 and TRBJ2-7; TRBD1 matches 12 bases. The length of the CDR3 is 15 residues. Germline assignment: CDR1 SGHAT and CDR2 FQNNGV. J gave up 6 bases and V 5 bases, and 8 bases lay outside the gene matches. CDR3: CASSPYGTGGFEQYF. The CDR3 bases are TGTGCCAGCAGCCCTTACGGGACAGGGGGCTTCGAGCAGTACTTC.

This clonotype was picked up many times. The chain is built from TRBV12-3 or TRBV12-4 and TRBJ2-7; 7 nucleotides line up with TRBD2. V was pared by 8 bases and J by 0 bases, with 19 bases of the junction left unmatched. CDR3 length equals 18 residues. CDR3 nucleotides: TGTGCCAGCGGAGGGGTTTGGGCGGGGGAACGACTCTCCTACGAGCAGTACTTC. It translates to CASGGVWAGERLSYEQYF.

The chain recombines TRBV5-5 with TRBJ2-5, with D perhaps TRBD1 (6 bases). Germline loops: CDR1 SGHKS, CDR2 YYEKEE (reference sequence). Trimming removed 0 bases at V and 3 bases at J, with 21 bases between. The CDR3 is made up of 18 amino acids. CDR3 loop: CASSLVPHRTGIEETQYF. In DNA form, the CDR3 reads TGTGCCAGCAGCTTGGTCCCCCACCGAACAGGGATAGAAGAGACCCAGTACTTC.

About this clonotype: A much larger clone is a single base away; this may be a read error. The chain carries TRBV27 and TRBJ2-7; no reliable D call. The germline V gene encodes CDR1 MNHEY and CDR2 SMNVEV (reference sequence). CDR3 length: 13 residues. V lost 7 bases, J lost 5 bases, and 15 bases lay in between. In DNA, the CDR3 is TGTGCCAGCAATCTACCCGGGCTCCACGAGCAGTACTTC. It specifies CASNLPGLHEQYF.

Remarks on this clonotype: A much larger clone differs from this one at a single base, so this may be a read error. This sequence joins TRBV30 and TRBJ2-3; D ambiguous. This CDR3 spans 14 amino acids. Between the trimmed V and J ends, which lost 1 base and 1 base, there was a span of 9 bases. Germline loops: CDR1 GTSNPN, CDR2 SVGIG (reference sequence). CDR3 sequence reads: CAWSGVFRTDTQYF. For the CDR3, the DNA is TGTGCCTGGAGTGGAGTCTTCCGCACAGATACGCAGTATTTT.

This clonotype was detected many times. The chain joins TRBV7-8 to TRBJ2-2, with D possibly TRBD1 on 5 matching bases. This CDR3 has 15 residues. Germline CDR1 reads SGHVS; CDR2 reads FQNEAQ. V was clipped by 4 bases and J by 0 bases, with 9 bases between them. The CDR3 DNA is TGTGCCAGCAGCTCAACCAGGGCGAACACCGGGGAGCTGTTTTTT. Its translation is CASSSTRANTGELFF.